This TCR beta chain is from a study of cytomegalovirus exposure and HLA in healthy donors. Study-wide results and limits: Solely CMV serostatus was available to characterize immune exposure.

On this clone: Antigen: not known.

The PCR was carried out with 60 Vbeta primers and 13 Jbeta primers. The assay was immunoSEQ multiplex PCR, and TCRdb's table has in-frame clones only and misses some. The sample records over 150,000 clones, approximately 85% being singletons. V dropped 5 bases and J dropped 10; count of bases not matched to a gene: 5. CDR3 size: 12 residues. Per germline, CDR1 MNHEY and CDR2 SVGAGI. The V call is TRBV6-5, the J call TRBJ2-1; 7 positions agree with TRBD2. The sequence was obtained from a girl aged 2 to 9 in good health and CMV-seropositive. The sequencing sample was made of PBMCs. CDR3 sequence: CASSAGRREQFF. As DNA, the CDR3 is TGTGCCAGCAGTGCCGGGAGGAGGGAGCAGTTCTTC.